This T cell receptor (beta chain) is from a study of identical twins (dated by TCRdb to about 2016). Background on the whole study: To test whether fetal clonotypes persist, this study deep-sequenced TCR alpha and beta repertoires from monozygotic twins, from unrelated adults of various ages, and from cord blood. To rule out contamination, the twin experiments were replicated at different times with different library preparation protocols. Findings and caveats that apply to the study as a whole: Recombination models systematically underestimated out-of-frame TCR alpha sharing in monozygotic twins but agreed with sharing between unrelated individuals. Fewer insertions were carried by abundant cord blood beta clonotypes; a weaker similar trend was observed in young adult naive repertoires, while no such trend was observed in memory repertoires. Compared with coincidental sharing between unrelated individuals, out-of-frame TCR alpha sequences shared between twins showed an excess of sequences with low generation probability. Excess twin sharing in beta out-of-frame sequences was weaker because fewer shared sequences lowered the signal-to-noise ratio. Zero-insertion analyses could be partly confounded by invariant T cells such as MAIT and iNKT, though diverse VJ usage argued against such confounding for most clonotypes. Because the same donors could not be followed over many years, the conclusions relied on cross-sectional statistical analysis.

The CDR3 runs 11 amino acids, cysteine and phenylalanine included. Only CDR3 DNA is held: 33 bases, read in frame from base 1. CDR1 LNHNV and CDR2 YYDKDF were looked up in the germline V gene (reference sequence). V sheds 5 bases and J sheds 8 bases, leaving 9 bases between their ends. Every donor was a healthy Caucasian. The researchers also sequenced three unrelated adults who were not twins: a male aged 18 to 30, a male aged 50 to 59, and a female aged 50 to 59. Miltenyi CD45RO+ enrichment and human naive T-cell isolation kits were used to isolate memory (CD45RO+) and naive T cells from PBMC. This clonotype showed up many times. Its binding antigen is unknown. Base qualities are not at hand, and no much larger clone is one base apart. The method was 5' RACE. The data were produced on an Illumina HiSeq 2000. Template switching introduced a universal primer binding site; the final cDNA contained a unique molecular identifier, enabling accurate counting of TCR cDNA molecules. Specific primers in the conserved constant-segment region were used to synthesize first-strand cDNA for the TCR alpha and beta chains. To control for contamination, every cDNA library carried two barcodes: a SMART-Mk sample barcode plus Illumina barcodes. TruSeq adapter sequences, together with Illumina sample barcodes, were added in two successive PCR steps. Sequencing of the TCR alpha and beta cDNA libraries was done on the Illumina HiSeq platform using custom primers. From the authors' description of their analysis: Raw reads were processed with MiGEC to extract unique molecular identifiers, and MiXCR was used to determine CDR3 positions. For each individual, recombination models were inferred using an EM algorithm with the repgenHMM and IGoR tools. Shared clonotypes were analyzed with the tcR package in R, and sharing was normalized by the product of cloneset sizes. Out-of-frame nonproductive sequences were analyzed to study raw recombination free of thymic and clonal selection effects. The public reads were reprocessed in TCRdb via fastp at Q25 and MiXCR, keeping in-frame beta chains. Here each entry gathers all rows of one CDR3 protein and keeps the most common genes and DNA. TCRdb's processing, not the study's, gives the V and J calls here. This sample is represented by about 390,000 distinct CDR3 sequences; about 9% of them were singletons. Roughly 8.9% of the sample belongs to the ten largest clones.

Here the chain combines TRBV15 and TRBJ1-1, with the D gene too uncertain to name. The sequence was obtained from a woman between 45 and 65 years old in good health. Input material: naive T cells sorted from blood. The sample's cell subset or site label, decoded: cells isolated with a human naive T-cell isolation kit. The sequenced DNA: TGTGCCACCAGCGCCGGTTTCGAAGCTTTCTTT. This is translated as CATSAGFEAFF.